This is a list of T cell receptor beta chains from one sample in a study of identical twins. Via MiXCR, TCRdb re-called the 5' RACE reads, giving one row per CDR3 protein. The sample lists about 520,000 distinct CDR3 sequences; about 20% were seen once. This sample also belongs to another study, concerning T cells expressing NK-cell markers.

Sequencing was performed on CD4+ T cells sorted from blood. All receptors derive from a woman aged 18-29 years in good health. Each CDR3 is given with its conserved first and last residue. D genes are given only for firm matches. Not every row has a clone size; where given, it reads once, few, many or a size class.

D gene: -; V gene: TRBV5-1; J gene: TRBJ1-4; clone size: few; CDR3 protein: CASSFAPNEKLFF; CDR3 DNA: TGCGCCAGCAGCTTTGCGCCTAATGAAAAACTGTTTTTT
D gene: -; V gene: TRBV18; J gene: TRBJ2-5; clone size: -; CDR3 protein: CASSPERQGGETQYF; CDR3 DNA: TGTGCCAGCTCTCCGGAGAGGCAGGGAGGAGAGACCCAGTACTTC
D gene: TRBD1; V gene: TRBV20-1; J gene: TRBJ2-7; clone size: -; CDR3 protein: CSASLGTGPYEQYF; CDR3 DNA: TGCAGTGCTAGTCTGGGGACAGGGCCCTACGAGCAGTACTTC
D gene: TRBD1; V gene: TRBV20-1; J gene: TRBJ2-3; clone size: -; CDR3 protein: CSARTGGVGDTQYF; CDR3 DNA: TGCAGTGCTAGGACAGGGGGTGTAGGAGATACGCAGTATTTT
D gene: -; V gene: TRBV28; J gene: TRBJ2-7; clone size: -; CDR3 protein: CASRVGGLSYEQYF; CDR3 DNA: TGTGCCAGCAGGGTGGGCGGGCTATCCTACGAGCAGTACTTC
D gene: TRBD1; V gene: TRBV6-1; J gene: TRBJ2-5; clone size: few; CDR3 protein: CASRDGTGRQETQYF; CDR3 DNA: TGTGCCAGCAGGGACGGGACAGGTCGGCAAGAGACCCAGTACTTC
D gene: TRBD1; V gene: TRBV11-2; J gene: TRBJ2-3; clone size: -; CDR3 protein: CAGSYRDRGRTWGDTQYF; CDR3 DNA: TGTGCCGGCAGCTACCGGGACAGGGGCCGAACCTGGGGAGATACGCAGTATTTT
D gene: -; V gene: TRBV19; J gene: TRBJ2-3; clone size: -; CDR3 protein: CASRPSGSDTQYF; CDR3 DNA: TGTGCCAGTAGGCCCTCAGGGTCAGATACGCAGTATTTT
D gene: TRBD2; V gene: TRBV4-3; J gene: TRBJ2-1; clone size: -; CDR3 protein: CASSQGVAGGYNEQFF; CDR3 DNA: TGCGCCAGCAGCCAAGGCGTAGCGGGAGGGTACAATGAGCAGTTCTTC
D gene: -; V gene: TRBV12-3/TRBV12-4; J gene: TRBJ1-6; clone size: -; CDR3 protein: CASSPGQLKNSPLHF; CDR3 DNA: TGTGCCAGCTCCCCGGGGCAACTAAAGAATTCACCCCTCCACTTT
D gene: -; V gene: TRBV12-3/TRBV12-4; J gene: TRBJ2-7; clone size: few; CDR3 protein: CASSRRGESLYEQYF; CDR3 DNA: TGTGCCAGCAGCCGAAGGGGGGAGTCCCTCTACGAGCAGTACTTC
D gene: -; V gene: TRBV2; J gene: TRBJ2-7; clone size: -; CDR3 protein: CASSVGNGGSYEQYF; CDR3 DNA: TGTGCCAGCAGTGTGGGAAACGGGGGCTCCTACGAGCAGTACTTC
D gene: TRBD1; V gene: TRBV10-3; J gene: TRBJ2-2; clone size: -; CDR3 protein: CAIRGQGANTGELFF; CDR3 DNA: TGTGCCATCAGGGGACAGGGGGCGAACACCGGGGAGCTGTTTTTT
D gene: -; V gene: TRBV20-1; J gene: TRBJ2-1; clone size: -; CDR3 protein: CSAQLVTLSYNEQFF; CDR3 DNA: TGCAGTGCCCAACTAGTGACTCTCTCCTACAATGAGCAGTTCTTC
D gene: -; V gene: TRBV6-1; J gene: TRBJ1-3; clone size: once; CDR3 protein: CASSRREVGNTIYF; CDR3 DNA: TGTGCCAGCAGTCGCAGGGAGGTCGGAAACACCATATATTTT
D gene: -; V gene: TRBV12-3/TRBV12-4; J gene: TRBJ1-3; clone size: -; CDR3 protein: CASTPAQGIFGNTIYF; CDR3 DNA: TGTGCCAGCACCCCCGCGCAGGGGATCTTTGGAAACACCATATATTTT
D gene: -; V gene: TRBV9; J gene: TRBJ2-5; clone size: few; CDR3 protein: CASSDSGKETQYF; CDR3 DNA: TGTGCCAGCAGCGATAGCGGCAAAGAGACCCAGTACTTC
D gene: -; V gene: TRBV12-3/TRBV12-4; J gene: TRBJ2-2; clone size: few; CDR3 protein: CASREQGRRSGELFF; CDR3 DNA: TGTGCCAGCAGAGAACAGGGACGAAGGTCCGGGGAGCTGTTTTTT
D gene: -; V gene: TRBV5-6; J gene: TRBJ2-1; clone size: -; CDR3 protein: CASSLAAIHEQFF; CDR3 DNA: TGTGCCAGCAGCTTGGCCGCGATCCATGAGCAGTTCTTC
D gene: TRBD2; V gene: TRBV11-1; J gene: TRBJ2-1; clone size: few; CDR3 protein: CASSPRMGGLAGYNEQFF; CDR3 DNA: TGTGCCAGCAGCCCCCGAATGGGCGGGCTAGCGGGATACAATGAGCAGTTCTTC
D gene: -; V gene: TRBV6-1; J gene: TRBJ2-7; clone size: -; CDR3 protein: CASSANRDPPYEQYF; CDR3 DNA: TGTGCCAGCAGTGCGAACAGGGACCCCCCCTACGAGCAGTACTTC
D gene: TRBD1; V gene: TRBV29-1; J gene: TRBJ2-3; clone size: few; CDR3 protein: CSVGTGGVDTQYF; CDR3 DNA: TGCAGCGTTGGGACAGGGGGAGTAGATACGCAGTATTTT
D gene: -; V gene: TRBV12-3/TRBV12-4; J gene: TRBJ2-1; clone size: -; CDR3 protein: CASSFSSAYNEQFF; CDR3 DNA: TGTGCCAGCAGTTTTTCTAGCGCCTACAATGAGCAGTTCTTC
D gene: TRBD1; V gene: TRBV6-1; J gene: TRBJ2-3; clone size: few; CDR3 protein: CASSPGQGGADTQYF; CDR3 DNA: TGTGCCAGCAGCCCCGGACAGGGCGGGGCAGATACGCAGTATTTT
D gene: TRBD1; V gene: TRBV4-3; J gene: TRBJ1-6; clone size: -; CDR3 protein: CASSQKGGGNNSPLHF; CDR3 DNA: TGCGCCAGCAGCCAAAAGGGAGGGGGCAACAATTCACCCCTCCACTTT
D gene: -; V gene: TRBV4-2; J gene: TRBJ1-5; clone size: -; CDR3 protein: CASRTTGTQAFYSNQPQHF; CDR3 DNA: TGTGCCAGCAGGACTACCGGGACCCAAGCATTCTATAGCAATCAGCCCCAGCATTTT
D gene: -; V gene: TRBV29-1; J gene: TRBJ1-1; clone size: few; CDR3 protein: CSVEDITRDWNTEAFF; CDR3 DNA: TGCAGCGTTGAAGATATTACGAGGGACTGGAACACTGAAGCTTTCTTT
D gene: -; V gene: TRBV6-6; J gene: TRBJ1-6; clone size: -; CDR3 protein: CASASMHNSPLHF; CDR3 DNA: TGTGCCAGCGCCTCTATGCATAATTCACCCCTCCACTTT
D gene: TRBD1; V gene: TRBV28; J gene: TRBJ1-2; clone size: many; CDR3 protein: CASSSTGTEEYGYTF; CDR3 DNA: TGTGCCAGCAGTAGTACCGGGACAGAAGAATATGGCTACACCTTC
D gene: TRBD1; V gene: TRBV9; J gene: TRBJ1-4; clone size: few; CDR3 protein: CASSPRTGFNEKLFF; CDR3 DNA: TGTGCCAGCAGCCCCCGGACAGGGTTTAATGAAAAACTGTTTTTT
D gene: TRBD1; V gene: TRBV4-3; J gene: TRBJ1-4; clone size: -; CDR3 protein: CASSRNGGTGVEKLFF; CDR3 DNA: TGCGCCAGCAGCCGGAACGGGGGGACAGGGGTTGAAAAACTGTTTTTT
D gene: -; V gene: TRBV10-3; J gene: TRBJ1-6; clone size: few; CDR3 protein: CASEDGINSPLHF; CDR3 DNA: TGTGCCAGCGAGGACGGAATAAATTCACCCCTCCACTTT
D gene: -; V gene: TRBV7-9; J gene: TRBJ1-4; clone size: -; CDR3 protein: CASSLGQSGEKLFF; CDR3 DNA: TGTGCCAGCAGCTTGGGCCAATCAGGAGAAAAACTGTTTTTT
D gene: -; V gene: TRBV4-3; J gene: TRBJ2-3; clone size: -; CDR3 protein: CASSQGSVPDTQYF; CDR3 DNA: TGCGCCAGCAGCCAAGGTAGCGTTCCAGATACGCAGTATTTT
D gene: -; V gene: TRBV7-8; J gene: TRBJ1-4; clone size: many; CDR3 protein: CASSLGSATNEKLFF; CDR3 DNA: TGTGCCAGCAGCCTCGGCAGTGCAACTAATGAAAAACTGTTTTTT